A selection of T cell receptor beta chains follows, all from one sample in a study of blood T cell repertoires in COVID-19. Some clones are missing from TCRdb's copy, which holds only in-frame ones; the method was immunoSEQ multiplex PCR. Among more than 60,000 clones listed, about 90% were seen once. What was sequenced was peripheral blood. The receptors stem from a man aged 55 to 70 with acute or convalescent COVID-19. The CDR3 runs from the conserved cysteine through the conserved F or W. The D gene is left open where the match is weak. The listing skips clone size in some rows; elsewhere it reads once, few, many or a size class.

TRBV19	.	.	TRBJ1-5	CASSIPDRSNQPQHF	TGTGCCAGTAGTATCCCGGACAGAAGCAATCAGCCCCAGCATTTT
TRBV25-1	.	.	TRBJ1-2	CASSESDYGYTF	TGTGCCAGCAGTGAATCTGACTATGGCTACACCTTC
TRBV10-1	TRBD1	.	TRBJ1-2	CASSESVTGRYGYTF	TGCGCCAGCAGTGAGTCCGTGACAGGGAGGTATGGCTACACCTTC
TRBV9	.	once	TRBJ2-1	CASSVGTRVYNEQFF	TGTGCCAGCAGCGTAGGGACTCGAGTTTACAATGAGCAGTTCTTC
TRBV18	.	once	TRBJ2-7	CASSPRMDSSSYEQYF	TGTGCCAGCTCACCTCGGATGGACTCAAGCTCCTACGAGCAGTACTTC
TRBV4-2	TRBD1	.	TRBJ2-7	CASSQGQGFYEQYF	TGTGCCAGCAGCCAAGGACAGGGGTTTTACGAGCAGTACTTC
TRBV28	TRBD2	few	TRBJ2-2	CASRTLAGGNTGELFF	TGTGCCAGCAGAACACTAGCGGGGGGAAACACCGGGGAGCTGTTTTTT
TRBV19	.	.	TRBJ2-3	CASSGRRLFTDTQYF	TGTGCCAGTAGTGGCCGTAGACTATTCACAGATACGCAGTATTTT
TRBV2	.	.	TRBJ1-5	CASSRGWDQPQHF	TGTGCCAGCAGTAGGGGGTGGGACCAGCCCCAGCATTTT
TRBV5-5	.	few	TRBJ1-6	CASSLAVLENQYNSPLHF	TGTGCCAGCAGCTTGGCTGTCCTGGAGAATCAATATAATTCACCCCTCCACTTT
TRBV7-2	TRBD2	few	TRBJ2-1	CASSFRRGSGSYNEQFF	TGTGCCAGCAGCTTCAGGCGGGGGAGTGGCTCCTACAATGAGCAGTTCTTC
TRBV6-5	.	.	TRBJ1-5	CASTDGGTASRPQHF	TGTGCCAGCACCGACGGGGGAACAGCCTCAAGGCCCCAGCATTTT
TRBV5-1	.	.	TRBJ1-2	CASSLNRDGYTF	TGCGCCAGCAGCTTGAACAGGGACGGCTACACCTTC
TRBV7-6	TRBD1	.	TRBJ1-4	CASSLGQGRRGEKLFF	TGTGCCAGCAGCTTAGGACAGGGCCGGCGGGGTGAAAAACTGTTTTTT
TRBV7-8	.	.	TRBJ1-1	CASSRGQNTEAFF	TGTGCCAGCAGCCGGGGACAGAACACTGAAGCTTTCTTT
TRBV28	TRBD1	.	TRBJ2-1	CASSGTGSYNEQFF	TGTGCCAGCTCCGGGACAGGGTCTTACAATGAGCAGTTCTTC
TRBV3-1/TRBV3-2	.	.	TRBJ2-7	CASSPEGTSRYEQYF	TGTGCCAGCAGCCCCGAAGGCACTAGCCGCTACGAGCAGTACTTC
TRBV29-1	TRBD1	few	TRBJ1-1	CSVGQGGNTEAFF	TGCAGCGTTGGACAGGGAGGTAACACTGAAGCTTTCTTT
TRBV5-6	.	.	TRBJ2-2	CASSSLQGNTGELFF	TGTGCCAGCAGCTCACTACAGGGAAACACCGGGGAGCTGTTTTTT
TRBV19	.	.	TRBJ1-1	CASLNWGQTNTEAFF	TGTGCCAGCCTCAACTGGGGCCAGACGAACACTGAAGCTTTCTTT
TRBV27	.	.	TRBJ1-2	CASSLYPTGHPGGYTF	TGTGCCAGCAGTTTATATCCCACAGGGCACCCGGGGGGCTACACCTTC
TRBV5-4	.	.	TRBJ2-7	CASSLGPESSYEQYF	TGTGCCAGCAGCTTAGGTCCGGAGAGCTCCTACGAGCAGTACTTC
TRBV6-6	TRBD1	.	TRBJ1-2	CASSSRDRVDYTF	TGTGCCAGCAGTTCCCGGGACAGGGTTGACTACACCTTC
TRBV30	TRBD1	.	TRBJ1-1	CSFDRARDTEAFF	TGTTCCTTCGACAGGGCTCGGGACACTGAAGCTTTCTTT
TRBV20-1	.	.	TRBJ2-1	CSPKSGHEQFF	TGCAGTCCGAAAAGCGGGCATGAGCAGTTCTTC
TRBV19	.	.	TRBJ1-3	CASSSPPGNTIYF	TGTGCCAGTAGTTCCCCTCCGGGAAACACCATATATTTT
TRBV7-9	.	.	TRBJ2-3	CASSLTGTSTDTQYF	TGTGCCAGCAGCTTGACAGGGACTAGCACAGATACGCAGTATTTT
TRBV4-3	.	few	TRBJ1-5	CASSQDDGLNQPQHF	TGCGCCAGCAGCCAAGATGACGGACTCAATCAGCCCCAGCATTTT
TRBV9	.	.	TRBJ2-3	CASSVAPGSTDTQYF	TGTGCCAGCAGCGTAGCTCCCGGGAGCACAGATACGCAGTATTTT
TRBV11-2	.	.	TRBJ2-2	CASSFGRGTGELFF	TGTGCCAGCAGCTTTGGAAGGGGCACCGGGGAGCTGTTTTTT
TRBV6-5	TRBD1	.	TRBJ1-2	CASRGTGRGGYTF	TGTGCCAGCAGAGGGACAGGGCGGGGTGGCTACACCTTC
TRBV11-2	.	.	TRBJ2-3	CASSTYQADTQYF	TGTGCCAGCAGCACCTACCAGGCAGATACGCAGTATTTT
TRBV21-1	.	.	TRBJ1-2	CASSKEGDRGPYNYGYTF	TGTGCCAGCAGCAAAGAAGGGGACAGGGGTCCTTATAACTATGGCTACACCTTC
TRBV6-2/TRBV6-3	.	.	TRBJ1-5	CASSSGPTGSRGSNQPQHF	TGTGCCAGCAGTTCTGGGCCGACAGGCTCTCGGGGTAGCAATCAGCCCCAGCATTTT
TRBV9	.	.	TRBJ1-6	CASSSGTYYGSLHF	TGTGCCAGCAGCAGCGGGACCTATTACGGTTCCCTCCACTTT
TRBV28	.	.	TRBJ2-7	CASSSPGTGGTEQYF	TGTGCCAGCAGTTCGCCCGGGACTGGTGGAACCGAGCAGTACTTC
TRBV18	.	.	TRBJ2-3	CASSPSRVDTQYF	TGTGCCAGCTCACCGAGCCGCGTAGATACGCAGTATTTT
TRBV13	TRBD1	.	TRBJ1-2	CASREAGGGYGYTF	TGTGCCAGCAGGGAAGCAGGGGGCGGTTATGGCTACACCTTC
TRBV4-1	.	.	TRBJ2-3	CASSQGLKLTQMNF	TGCGCCAGCAGCCAAGGACTCAAACTCACGCAGATGAATTTT
TRBV5-4	.	.	TRBJ1-1	CASSLTDSPEAFF	TGTGCCAGCAGCTTGACCGACAGCCCCGAAGCTTTCTTT
TRBV5-1	.	.	TRBJ1-2	CASTTGTSYTF	TGCGCCAGCACCACCGGGACAAGCTACACCTTC
TRBV6-2/TRBV6-3	.	.	TRBJ1-1	CASSSSQVNPPEAFF	TGTGCCAGCAGTTCCTCACAGGTAAACCCCCCTGAAGCTTTCTTT
TRBV7-2	TRBD1	.	TRBJ1-2	CASSEQIGTGFVGYTF	TGTGCCAGCAGCGAACAGATCGGGACAGGATTTGTTGGCTACACCTTC
TRBV7-2	.	.	TRBJ2-1	CASSAGYVGGEQFF	TGTGCCAGCAGCGCAGGGTACGTAGGGGGTGAGCAGTTCTTC
TRBV30	.	.	TRBJ2-6	CAWIRSSGANVLTF	TGTGCCTGGATTCGCAGTTCTGGGGCCAACGTCCTGACTTTC
TRBV7-7	.	.	TRBJ2-1	CASSLVYGSENEQFF	TGTGCCAGCAGCTTAGTGTATGGGAGCGAGAATGAGCAGTTCTTC
TRBV19	.	medium-sized	TRBJ2-2	CASSIVRTGELFF	TGTGCCAGTAGTATAGTCAGGACCGGGGAGCTGTTTTTT
TRBV12-3/TRBV12-4	.	.	TRBJ1-1	CASTETGTEAFF	TGTGCCAGCACCGAGACTGGAACTGAAGCTTTCTTT
TRBV6-2/TRBV6-3	.	.	TRBJ2-7	CASSYGGRDYEQYF	TGTGCCAGCAGTTACGGAGGACGGGACTACGAGCAGTACTTC
TRBV12-3/TRBV12-4	.	.	TRBJ1-2	CASSFGQIAPSHF	TGTGCCAGCAGTTTTGGGCAGATCGCACCCTCCCACTTC
TRBV30	TRBD2	.	TRBJ2-3	CAWSRTSGGRGTDTQYF	TGTGCCTGGAGTAGGACTAGCGGGGGGAGGGGCACAGATACGCAGTATTTT
TRBV6-4	.	.	TRBJ2-3	CASSDLGSRSATQYF	TGTGCCAGCAGTGACTTGGGGAGCCGCTCTGCTACGCAGTATTTT
TRBV30	TRBD1	.	TRBJ1-2	CAWEDRVYGNYGYTF	TGTGCCTGGGAGGACAGGGTATATGGGAACTATGGCTACACCTTC
TRBV6-1	.	.	TRBJ1-2	CASSEDGHLNYGYTF	TGTGCCAGCAGTGAAGATGGACACCTTAACTATGGCTACACCTTC
TRBV6-6	TRBD1	.	TRBJ1-4	CASSYPTGSNEKLFF	TGTGCCAGCAGTTACCCGACAGGGTCTAATGAAAAACTGTTTTTT
TRBV6-5	TRBD1	.	TRBJ1-1	CASRTSTGVAFF	TGTGCCAGCAGAACTTCCACAGGGGTAGCTTTCTTT
TRBV16	TRBD1	.	TRBJ2-7	CASSQTGDEQYF	TGTGCCAGCAGCCAAACAGGGGACGAGCAGTACTTC